The 30 T cell receptor beta chains below come from one sample, sequenced in a study of T-cell reconstitution after alpha-beta-depleted transplantation in children. TCRbeta library preparation incorporated unique molecular identifiers. TCRdb called the PCR reads again in MiXCR, with one record for every CDR3 protein. Here the sample spans some 240,000 distinct CDR3 sequences, around 8.9% being singletons. The material sequenced was PBMCs from the stem cell graft donor, taken from the stem cell graft. The source is a human donor who donated a stem cell graft to a child with SCID.

In this sample, this clonotype turned up many times. J is TRBJ2-5 and V is TRBV5-5; weak D call: TRBD1 (6 bases). The CDR3 covers 13 residues. Trimming took off 4 bases at V and 4 bases at J, with 11 bases between the two ends. In germline, CDR1 is SGHKS, CDR2 YYEKEE (reference sequence). The CDR3 is CASSLWGRETQYF. The CDR3 nucleotides read TGTGCCAGCAGCCTTTGGGGGCGAGAGACCCAGTACTTC. The full variable domain, rest sourced from reference TRBV5-5 and TRBJ2-5, is DAGVTQSPTHLIKTRGQQVTLRCSPISGHKSVSWYQQVLGQGPQFIFQYYEKEERGRGNFPDRFSARQFPNYSSELNVNALLLGDSALYLCASSLWGRETQYFGPGTRLLVL.

The table lists this clonotype with many counts. J is TRBJ2-3 and V is TRBV7-6, with D perhaps TRBD1 (5 bases). Germline-derived CDR1 and CDR2 are SGHVS and FNYEAQ. Trimming pared 2 bases from V and 1 base from J, leaving 13 bases between. The CDR3 is 16 residues long. The CDR3, as DNA: TGTGCCAGCAGCTTAACCAGGGCCTCTGGCACAGATACGCAGTATTTT. As protein: CASSLTRASGTDTQYF.

The table lists this clonotype with many counts. The V and J genes are TRBV18 and TRBJ2-2; TRBD1 aligns across 7 bases. The CDR3 covers 18 residues. CDR1 KGHSH and CDR2 LQKENI come from the germline V gene. Trimming removed 5 bases from V and 7 bases from J; junction bases left unmatched: 19. Here the CDR3 reads CASSTSNSGTGTDGELFF. In DNA, the CDR3 is TGTGCCAGCTCAACATCAAACTCCGGGACGGGGACAGACGGGGAGCTGTTTTTT.

This clonotype was detected ten times or more. This chain connects TRBV6-1 to TRBJ2-7; D is unclear. The length of the CDR3 is 14 residues. The germline gives CDR1 MNHNS, CDR2 SASEGT. The V end was cut by 4 bases, the J end by 4 bases, with 14 bases between. The CDR3, as DNA: TGTGCCAGCAGTGTAGCAGGACCAACTTACGAGCAGTACTTC. Its translation is CASSVAGPTYEQYF.

V gene TRBV2 combines with J gene TRBJ2-3; 13 bases fit TRBD2. CDR3 length: 17 residues. CDR1 and CDR2 from the germline V gene are SNHLY and FYNNEI. Losses at the gene ends were 4 bases for V and 2 bases for J; bases not matched to a gene: 6. CDR3 DNA: TGTGCCAGCAGTGGACTAGCGGGGGGTCGACCCACAGATACGCAGTATTTT. It encodes CASSGLAGGRPTDTQYF.

This clonotype showed up just a few times. The chain employs TRBV15 and TRBJ2-7, with D tentatively TRBD1 or TRBD2 (5 bases each). Germline CDR1 is LNHNV and CDR2 is YYDKDF (reference sequence). The CDR3 loop spans 14 amino acids. V lost 3 bases and J lost 5, with 14 bases in between. Here the CDR3 reads CATSRSIREHEQYF. In DNA, the CDR3 is TGTGCCACCAGCAGGAGTATCAGGGAGCACGAGCAGTACTTC.

Ten or more counts support this clonotype. The chain uses TRBV20-1 and TRBJ1-1; the D gene is possibly TRBD1 (5 bases). This CDR3 contains 13 residues. The ends were cut back, 5 bases at V and 1 base at J, with 11 bases in the middle. The germline CDR1 and CDR2 sequences are DFQATT and SNEGSKA (reference sequence). As DNA, the CDR3 is TGCAGTGCTGGACCGGGGACGAACACTGAAGCTTTCTTT. It encodes CSAGPGTNTEAFF.

This clonotype was counted many times. The rearrangement joins TRBV5-1 to TRBJ2-2; D remains ambiguous. V lost 0 bases and J 1 base, leaving 7 bases between the germline ends. Germline CDR1 is SGHRS and CDR2 is YFSETQ. The CDR3 covers 15 residues. CDR3 sequence: CASSLVAGNTGELFF. CDR3 coding DNA: TGCGCCAGCAGCTTGGTGGCAGGGAACACCGGGGAGCTGTTTTTT.

In its sample, this clonotype was seen many times. This chain joins TRBV29-1 and TRBJ2-3, with a weak D call TRBD1 (6 bases). CDR3 length equals 11 residues. Germline V gene sequence: CDR1 SQVTM, CDR2 ANQGSEA. Trimming removed 8 bases from V and 4 bases from J, with 10 bases in between. The chain's CDR3 is CSQAGADTQYF. The CDR3 DNA reads as TGCAGCCAAGCAGGGGCAGATACGCAGTATTTT.

This clonotype was recorded many times. This chain joins TRBV7-9 and TRBJ1-6; unclear D gene. This CDR3 has 15 amino acids. The germline V and J ends were trimmed by 2 bases and 5 bases, with 10 bases remaining between them. Germline V gives CDR1 SEHNR, CDR2 FQNEAQ (reference sequence). The CDR3 sequence: CASSLKGGDNSPLHF. DNA for the CDR3: TGTGCCAGCAGCTTAAAGGGCGGGGATAATTCACCCCTCCACTTT.

In this sample, this clonotype turned up many times. V gene TRBV5-1 combines with J gene TRBJ2-2; D remains ambiguous. Germline V lookup: CDR1 SGHRS, CDR2 YFSETQ. Trimming left V 7 bases short and J 5 bases short, with 9 bases between. CDR3 length: 12 amino acids. The CDR3 DNA reads TGCGCCAGCCGGGCCTGGACCGGGGAGCTGTTTTTT. Translation: CASRAWTGELFF.

This clonotype has at least ten counts. V usage is TRBV7-8 and J usage is TRBJ1-4, with TRBD1 matching over 7 bases. The CDR3 extends over 14 amino acids. Per germline, CDR1 SGHVS and CDR2 FQNEAQ. After removal of 5 bases from V and 7 bases from J, the junction contained 7 bases not matched to a gene. CDR3 protein: CASSPGQRSEKLFF. CDR3 sequence (DNA): TGTGCCAGCAGCCCGGGACAGCGGTCTGAAAAACTGTTTTTT.

The sample holds many counts of this clonotype. This chain joins TRBV5-1 and TRBJ2-5; D may correspond to TRBD1 or TRBD2 (5 bases each). Trimming removed 1 base at V and 2 bases at J, with 15 bases between. The CDR3 contains 16 residues. Germline CDR1 and CDR2: SGHRS and YFSETQ. CDR3 sequence (DNA): TGCGCCAGCAGCTTGCCCAGGGACGGAACTCAAGAGACCCAGTACTTC. This translates into CASSLPRDGTQETQYF.

In its sample, this clonotype was seen a few times. The chain carries TRBV28 and TRBJ1-1, with D possibly TRBD1 on 6 matching bases. This CDR3 has 15 residues. Germline assignment: CDR1 MDHEN and CDR2 SYDVKM. Between the trimmed V and J ends, which lost 4 bases and 1 base, there was a span of 13 bases. CDR3 nucleotides: TGTGCCAGCAGTTCATTCAACAGGGAGAACACTGAAGCTTTCTTT. Residues: CASSSFNRENTEAFF.

This clonotype has at least ten counts. The chain carries TRBV7-8 and TRBJ2-2; possibly TRBD2 for D (5 bases). CDR3 length equals 14 residues. V was shortened by 6 bases and J by 6 bases, with 14 bases between the two germline ends. From germline, CDR1 is SGHVS and CDR2 FQNEAQ. CDR3 in DNA: TGTGCCAGCAGGCCGATAGAGGGCGCCGGGGAGCTGTTTTTT. It is translated as CASRPIEGAGELFF.

This clonotype was observed at least ten times. V and J are TRBV6-2 or TRBV6-3 and TRBJ1-4; D not certain. The V and J ends lost 5 bases and 0 bases respectively, with 16 bases between them. Germline assignment: CDR1 MNHEY and CDR2 SVGEGT. The CDR3 spans 17 residues. The CDR3 protein is CASSTSPFSATNEKLFF. In DNA, the CDR3 is TGTGCCAGCAGTACCTCCCCATTCAGCGCAACTAATGAAAAACTGTTTTTT.

Ten or more counts support this clonotype. V usage is TRBV28 and J usage is TRBJ2-5; 11 bases fit TRBD2. The CDR3 is 14 amino acids. J was trimmed by 3 bases and V by 7 bases; bases with no gene match: 4. Per the germline V gene, CDR1 is MDHEN and CDR2 is SYDVKM. In DNA, the CDR3 is TGTGCCAGCACCACGGGACTAGCGGAAGAGACCCAGTACTTC. This gives the protein CASTTGLAEETQYF. Variable domain in full (rest from reference TRBV28 and TRBJ2-5): DVKVTQSSRYLVKRTGEKVFLECVQDMDHENMFWYRQDPGLGLRLIYFSYDVKMKEKGDIPEGYSVSREKKERFSLILESASTNQTSMYLCASTTGLAEETQYFGPGTRLLVL.

This clonotype has ten or more counts. V gene TRBV5-1 combines with J gene TRBJ1-1, with a weak D call TRBD1 (6 bases). The ends were cut back, 0 bases at V and 4 bases at J, with 10 bases in the middle. From germline, CDR1 is SGHRS and CDR2 YFSETQ. This CDR3 spans 14 amino acids. The CDR3 protein is CASSLEGGTTEAFF. CDR3 nucleotides: TGCGCCAGCAGCTTGGAAGGGGGTACCACTGAAGCTTTCTTT.

There are many counts of this clonotype. The V gene is TRBV20-1, the J gene TRBJ2-5; D may be TRBD1 (6 bases). Looked up from germline, CDR1 is DFQATT and CDR2 is SNEGSKA (reference sequence). The V end was cut by 6 bases, the J end by 4 bases, with 18 bases between. The length of the CDR3 is 14 residues. CDR3 in amino acids: CSARRGGMGETQYF. The CDR3 DNA follows: TGCAGTGCCAGGCGAGGGGGTATGGGAGAGACCCAGTACTTC.

This clonotype was counted at least ten times. CDR3 DNA: TGCGCCAGCAGCCAAGATCCGCTCAACACTGAAGCTTTCTTT. This codes for CASSQDPLNTEAFF. This chain links TRBV4-1 with TRBJ1-1; D gene unclear. Germline V gene data show CDR1 as MGHRA and CDR2 as YSYEKL. The CDR3 has 14 residues. The V gene lost 0 bases and the J gene lost 2 bases, with 7 bases spanning the gap.

There are many counts of this clonotype. V and J are TRBV4-3 and TRBJ2-3; D not certain. Trimming cost V 0 bases and J 4 bases, with 8 bases left between them. This CDR3 is 14 amino acids long. The germline CDR1 and CDR2 sequences are LGHNA and YSLEER. This chain's CDR3 is CASSQDRAPDTQYF. CDR3 nucleotides: TGCGCCAGCAGCCAAGATCGGGCCCCAGATACGCAGTATTTT.

This clonotype was observed many times. This chain connects TRBV20-1 to TRBJ1-2, with 9 bases that match TRBD1. Trimming at V came to 6 bases and at J to 6 bases, leaving 8 bases not matched to a gene. Per the germline V gene, CDR1 is DFQATT and CDR2 is SNEGSKA (reference sequence). This CDR3 region has 13 residues. The CDR3 sequence is CSAKQGAFHGYTF. In DNA, the CDR3 is TGCAGTGCGAAACAGGGGGCGTTCCATGGCTACACCTTC.

In its sample, this clonotype was seen many times. Here the CDR3 reads CASSPTLYSNQPQHF. CDR3 DNA sequence: TGTGCCAGCAGCCCTACCCTCTATAGCAATCAGCCCCAGCATTTT. V gene TRBV5-5 combines with J gene TRBJ1-5; D gene unclear. Per germline, CDR1 SGHKS and CDR2 YYEKEE (reference sequence). V was pared by 4 bases and J by 0 bases, with 11 bases between. The CDR3 totals 15 residues.

In the case of this clonotype: Germline and junction disagree at one end, which may indicate a read error. The chain recombines TRBV5-1 with TRBJ2-6, with D perhaps matching TRBD1 or TRBD2 (5 bases each). The V gene's germline CDR1 is SGHRS and CDR2 YFSETQ. The CDR3 has 15 amino acids. CDR3 DNA sequence: TGCGCCAGCACCTTGAGGGACCCTGGGGCCAACGTCCTGACTTTC. Translation: CASTLRDPGANVLTF.

This clonotype was seen ten or more times. The rearrangement joins TRBV3-1 to TRBJ1-3, with D perhaps TRBD1 (5 bases). Germline CDR1 and CDR2: LGHDT and YNNKEL (reference sequence). This CDR3 has 15 amino acids. V shed 1 base and J shed 7 bases, with 14 bases lying between them. Here the CDR3 reads CASSQARDPFNTIYF. CDR3 nucleotides: TGTGCCAGCAGCCAAGCCAGGGACCCTTTCAACACCATATATTTT.

The table lists this clonotype with a few counts. This chain connects TRBV7-9 to TRBJ2-1; TRBD2 aligns across 7 bases. V lost 5 bases, J lost 1 base, and 5 bases stayed unmatched. CDR1 is SEHNR, CDR2 FQNEAQ, per germline (reference sequence). The CDR3 is 15 residues long. This CDR3 is CASSLSGVSYNEQFF. DNA of the CDR3: TGTGCCAGCAGCCTGAGCGGGGTTTCCTACAATGAGCAGTTCTTC.

Of note for this clonotype: The junction shows a germline mismatch at one end, possibly a read error. V and J are TRBV5-1 and TRBJ2-1, with TRBD1 identical over 8 bases. This CDR3 region has 15 residues. Germline CDR1 and CDR2: SGHRS and YFSETQ. The CDR3 DNA follows: TGCGCCAGCAGGAGACAGGGGACATCCTTCAATGAGCAGTTCTTC. Translation gives CASRRQGTSFNEQFF.

This clonotype was observed many times. V is TRBV7-8 and J is TRBJ1-2; D is undetermined. Trimming pared 5 bases from V and 4 bases from J, leaving 14 bases between. This CDR3 has 14 amino acids. CDR1 and CDR2 from the germline V gene are SGHVS and FQNEAQ. The CDR3 spells CASSPPGGIYGYTF. The CDR3, as DNA: TGTGCCAGCAGCCCACCAGGAGGTATCTATGGCTACACCTTC.

This clonotype was counted a few times. The junction and the germline gene differ at one end; a read error may be behind it. The chain links TRBV20-1 to TRBJ1-6, with 9 bases fitting TRBD1. The CDR3 has 16 amino acids. Germline CDR1 and CDR2: DFQATT and SNEGSKA (reference sequence). CDR3 amino acids: CCADPSPGTGSSTLHF. The CDR3 coding sequence is TGCTGTGCGGACCCCAGCCCGGGGACAGGGTCCAGTACCCTCCACTTT.

This clonotype has a count of ten or more. This chain uses TRBV20-1 with TRBJ2-7; TRBD1 might be the D (6 bases). The CDR3 runs 13 residues. V was clipped by 6 bases and J by 0 bases, with 12 bases between them. Germline lookup yields CDR1 DFQATT and CDR2 SNEGSKA (reference sequence). CDR3 region: CSAWTESSYEQYF. DNA of the CDR3: TGCAGTGCCTGGACAGAGAGCTCCTACGAGCAGTACTTC.